The subject of this entry is one T cell receptor beta chain. This CDR3 region has 14 residues. Per the germline V gene, CDR1 is MGHRA and CDR2 is YSYEKL. Unmatched junction bases numbered 3, after V lost 0 bases and J lost 4 bases. This sample was included in a study of sequential checkpoint blockade in melanoma. Only in-frame clones appear in the TCRdb table, and some are missing; sequencing was by immunoSEQ multiplex PCR. The table shows some 16,000 clones, with more than 85% occurring only once. Stated treatment: randomized to nivolumab then ipilimumab (arm A) or the reverse (arm B). The sequencing used CD8+ T cells sorted from blood (inferred from file names), collected from a patient given nivolumab and ipilimumab in sequence. This chain joins TRBV4-1 and TRBJ2-7, with TRBD2 matching over 7 bases. This TCR derives from a human donor with melanoma. Here the CDR3 reads CASSQDRGGYEQYV. The CDR3 bases are TGCGCCAGCAGCCAAGATAGGGGAGGGTACGAGCAGTACGTC.